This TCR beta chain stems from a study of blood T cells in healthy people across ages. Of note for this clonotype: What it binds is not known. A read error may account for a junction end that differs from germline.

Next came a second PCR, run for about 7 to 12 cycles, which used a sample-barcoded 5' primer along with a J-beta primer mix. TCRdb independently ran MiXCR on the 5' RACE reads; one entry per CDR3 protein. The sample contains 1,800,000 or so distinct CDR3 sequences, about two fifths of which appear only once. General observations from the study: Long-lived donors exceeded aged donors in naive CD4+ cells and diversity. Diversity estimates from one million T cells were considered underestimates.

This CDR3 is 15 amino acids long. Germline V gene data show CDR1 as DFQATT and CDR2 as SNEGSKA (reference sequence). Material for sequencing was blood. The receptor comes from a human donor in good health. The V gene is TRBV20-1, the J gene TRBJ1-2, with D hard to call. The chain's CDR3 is CSAPALTGAESGYIF. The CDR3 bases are TGCAGTGCTCCGGCCCTCACGGGAGCAGAAAGCGGCTACATCTTC.